These 29 T cell receptor beta chains came from one sample sequenced in a study of blood T cell repertoires in COVID-19. Repertoires were generated with immunoSEQ multiplex PCR, while TCRdb's copy carries only in-frame clones and drops some. The sample lists around 68,000 clones; roughly nine tenths were seen once. Sequenced sample: peripheral blood. The source of these receptors is a middle-aged man with acute or convalescent COVID-19.

The V gene is TRBV10-3, the J gene TRBJ1-2; 7 positions agree with TRBD1. CDR1 and CDR2 from the germline V gene are ENHRY and SYGVKD. The CDR3 is 14 residues long. V gave up 7 bases and J gave up 8 bases; unmatched junction bases: 13. CDR3 bases: TGTGCCATCAATCCCGGGACAGAGGATTTGGGCTACACCTTC. It codes for CAINPGTEDLGYTF.

The CDR3 region has the DNA TGTGCCAGCAGCTTAATCGGGCGGGCGAAAGCTAGCGGGGGCAGGTCCTACGAGCAGTACTTC. Residues: CASSLIGRAKASGGRSYEQYF. The rearrangement uses TRBV7-3 and TRBJ2-7; TRBD2 agrees at 10 bases. Per germline, CDR1 SGHTA and CDR2 FQGTGA. This CDR3 comprises 21 residues. With 1 base clipped from V and 1 base from J, the junction kept 19 bases outside the gene matches.

Only one count was recorded for this clone. The rearrangement joins TRBV27 to TRBJ1-1; the D gene is possibly TRBD1 (6 bases). Per germline, CDR1 MNHEY and CDR2 SMNVEV (reference sequence). Trimming took off 4 bases at V and 7 bases at J, with 10 bases between the two ends. This CDR3 is built from 12 residues. In nucleotides, the CDR3 is TGTGCCAGCAGTTCGTCACAGGGTGAAGCTTTCTTT. The encoded protein is CASSSSQGEAFF.

CDR3 protein: CASSNRVMNTEAFF. As DNA, the CDR3 is TGTGCCAGTAGTAACAGGGTGATGAACACTGAAGCTTTCTTT. The chain uses TRBV19 and TRBJ1-1, with TRBD1 as a possible D gene (6 bases). Between the trimmed V and J ends, which lost 4 bases and 0 bases, there was a span of 9 bases. From germline, CDR1 is LNHDA and CDR2 SQIVND (reference sequence). This CDR3 spans 14 amino acids.

The CDR3 bases are TGTGCCAGCAGCGTACAGGGGGCGAACACCGGGGAGCTGTTTTTT. Its protein product is CASSVQGANTGELFF. This chain links TRBV28 with TRBJ2-2; 8 nucleotides agree with TRBD1. Germline values: CDR1 MDHEN, CDR2 SYDVKM. J lost 0 bases, V lost 6 bases, and 3 bases had no gene match. The CDR3 loop spans 15 amino acids.

V gene TRBV5-5 combines with J gene TRBJ2-1, with TRBD2 as a possible D gene (5 bases). Trimming stripped 4 bases from V and 0 bases from J, with 17 bases between. Germline V gene data show CDR1 as SGHKS and CDR2 as YYEKEE (reference sequence). The CDR3 covers 17 residues. This chain's CDR3 is CASSPAPSPSSYNEQFF. As DNA, the CDR3 is TGTGCCAGCAGCCCTGCCCCTAGCCCTAGCTCCTACAATGAGCAGTTCTTC.

V gene TRBV11-3 combines with J gene TRBJ2-5; D perhaps matches TRBD2 (5 bases). Trimming left V 0 bases short and J 10 bases short, with 15 bases between. This CDR3 has 14 amino acids. Germline assignment: CDR1 SGHNT and CDR2 YENEEA. The CDR3 region is CASSLDLASRFQYF. The CDR3 nucleotides are TGTGCCAGCAGCTTAGATCTGGCTAGCCGTTTCCAGTACTTC. Drawing the rest from reference TRBV11-3 and TRBJ2-5, the complete variable domain is EAGVVQSPRYKIIEKKQPVAFWCNPISGHNTLYWYLQNLGQGPELLIRYENEEAVDDSQLPKDRFSAERLKGVDSTLKIQPAELGDSAVYLCASSLDLASRFQYFGPGTRLLVL.

This clone was picked up one time. The chain is built from TRBV3-1 (or the pseudogene TRBV3-2) and TRBJ1-1; D gene ambiguous. Per the germline V gene, CDR1 is LGHDT and CDR2 is YNNKEL (reference sequence). Trimming took off 1 base at V and 0 bases at J, with 9 bases between the two ends. The CDR3 has 15 amino acids. In DNA, the CDR3 is TGTGCCAGCAGCCAAGGGGCACCCATGAACACTGAAGCTTTCTTT. Encoded protein: CASSQGAPMNTEAFF.

This CDR3 is CASRMGLAKNIQYF. CDR3 in DNA: TGTGCCAGCAGGATGGGGCTAGCCAAAAACATTCAGTACTTC. The chain couples TRBV2 to TRBJ2-4; tentative D call: TRBD1 (5 bases). Trimming removed 6 bases at V and 0 bases at J, with 9 bases between. The germline V gene encodes CDR1 SNHLY and CDR2 FYNNEI. The length of the CDR3 is 14 residues.

J is TRBJ1-2 and V is TRBV28; the match to TRBD1 covers 8 bases. The germline V gene encodes CDR1 MDHEN and CDR2 SYDVKM. This CDR3 region has 16 residues. The trim removed 4 bases at V and 2 bases at J, leaving 9 bases unmatched. In DNA, the CDR3 is TGTGCCAGCAGTTCAGGGGGCGTGGGGGGGAACTATGGCTACACCTTC. It translates to CASSSGGVGGNYGYTF.

The chain links TRBV30 to TRBJ2-1; perhaps TRBD2 as D (6 bases). Germline loops: CDR1 GTSNPN, CDR2 SVGIG (reference sequence). V was cut by 5 bases and J by 6 bases, with 14 bases left in between. The CDR3 contains 13 residues. DNA of the CDR3: TGTGCCTGGGCCCCGGGAGTTGCCAATGAGCAGTTCTTC. It encodes CAWAPGVANEQFF.

V gene TRBV6-5 combines with J gene TRBJ1-3; D not certain. V gave up 0 bases and J gave up 0 bases, with 9 bases separating them. CDR3 length: 16 residues. The germline CDR1 and CDR2 sequences are MNHEY and SVGAGI. CDR3 amino acids: CASSYSRVISGNTIYF. Here the CDR3 DNA reads TGTGCCAGCAGTTACTCGAGGGTGATCTCTGGAAACACCATATATTTT.

The chain links TRBV27 to TRBJ2-1; 7 bases agree with TRBD1. V shed 4 bases, J shed 10 bases, and the junction held 16 bases outside the gene matches. From germline, CDR1 is MNHEY and CDR2 SMNVEV (reference sequence). The CDR3 spans 16 residues. The CDR3 bases are TGTGCCAGCAGTTCACACCTAAAAGGGACAGTCGGCGAGCAGTTCTTC. Protein sequence: CASSSHLKGTVGEQFF.

V and J are TRBV7-2 and TRBJ2-2, with D maybe TRBD2 (5 bases). The length of the CDR3 is 15 residues. Trimming stripped 5 bases from V and 7 bases from J, with 17 bases between. Germline V gene sequence: CDR1 SGHTA, CDR2 FQGNSA. The CDR3 nucleotides are TGTGCCAGCAGCCTTTCGGACTCTTTCGTCGGGGAGCTGTTTTTT. Encoded protein: CASSLSDSFVGELFF.

The V call is TRBV30, the J call TRBJ1-1, with 9 nucleotides matching TRBD1. V lost 4 bases and J lost 1; bases outside the gene matches: 10. CDR3 size: 16 residues. The germline V gene has CDR1 GTSNPN and CDR2 SVGIG (reference sequence). CDR3 loop: CAWTPALGQGNTEAFF. CDR3 nucleotide sequence: TGTGCCTGGACCCCCGCCCTGGGACAGGGGAACACTGAAGCTTTCTTT.

This clone was counted between two and nine times. The chain recombines TRBV27 with TRBJ2-7, with 7 bases matching TRBD2. Germline trimming cut 6 bases from V and 1 base from J; bases unmatched to any gene: 6. Germline V gene data show CDR1 as MNHEY and CDR2 as SMNVEV (reference sequence). CDR3 size: 14 residues. For the CDR3, the DNA is TGTGCCAGCAGGGGCGGGGGACGGTCCTACGAGCAGTACTTC. It encodes CASRGGGRSYEQYF.

The chain links TRBV25-1 to TRBJ1-2, with a weak D call TRBD1 (6 bases). V lost 3 bases and J 7 bases, leaving 12 bases between the germline ends. This CDR3 is built from 13 residues. Germline CDR1 and CDR2: MGHDK and SYGVNS. DNA of the CDR3: TGTGCCAGCAGTGATCTGGGGGCGCGTGGCTACACCTTC. It encodes CASSDLGARGYTF.

The V call is TRBV18, the J call TRBJ2-4, with 7 bases aligning to TRBD1. V was pared by 4 bases and J by 0 bases, with 3 bases of the junction left unmatched. The CDR3 is made up of 15 amino acids. Germline CDR1 and CDR2: KGHSH and LQKENI. CDR3 bases: TGTGCCAGCTCACGACAGGGCCTAGCCAAAAACATTCAGTACTTC. This encodes CASSRQGLAKNIQYF.

This chain joins TRBV12-3 or TRBV12-4 and TRBJ1-2, with 7 positions matching TRBD1. With V trimmed by 6 bases and J by 4 bases, 5 bases remained unmatched. The CDR3 has 13 residues. The CDR3 protein is CASSRRGSYGYTF. For the CDR3, the DNA is TGTGCCAGCAGCCGCAGGGGGAGCTATGGCTACACCTTC.

The rearrangement links TRBV9 to TRBJ1-2; D not certain. The V end was cut by 4 bases, the J end by 4 bases, with 17 bases between. This CDR3 is 15 amino acids long. Germline values: CDR1 SGDLS, CDR2 YYNGEE. In DNA form, the CDR3 reads TGTGCCAGCAGCCCAGACGGTACCCGGGGCTATGGCTACACCTTC. Translating it yields CASSPDGTRGYGYTF.

V and J are TRBV24-1 and TRBJ2-1; a weak D match, TRBD2 (5 bases). V lost 5 bases, J lost 0 bases, and 13 bases lay in between. The germline CDR1 and CDR2 sequences are KGHDR and SFDVKD. The CDR3 sequence is 16 residues long. The DNA for the CDR3 is TGTGCCACCAGTGGGAGGCCGGGGAGCTCCTACAATGAGCAGTTCTTC. Its protein is CATSGRPGSSYNEQFF.

The chain employs TRBV3-1 (or the pseudogene TRBV3-2) and TRBJ2-3; no firm D call. Germline CDR1 LGHDT, CDR2 YNNKEL (reference sequence). The CDR3 spans 15 residues. The V end lost 2 bases, the J end lost 0 bases, and 9 bases lay between the germline ends. The CDR3 here is CASSQSSDSTDTQYF. CDR3 in DNA: TGTGCCAGCAGCCAATCTAGTGATAGCACAGATACGCAGTATTTT.

The chain combines TRBV19 with TRBJ1-4; D unclear. V was trimmed by 7 bases and J by 8 bases, leaving 11 bases between them. Germline values: CDR1 LNHDA, CDR2 SQIVND (reference sequence). The CDR3 is 12 amino acids. In nucleotides, the CDR3 is TGTGCCAGTAAAGCCCGGGAGGAAAAACTGTTTTTT. The encoded protein is CASKAREEKLFF.

The chain recombines TRBV1 with TRBJ2-3; no DNA check was done on the table's D call, TRBD2. TRBV1 is annotated as a pseudogene. This CDR3 is 17 amino acids long. In DNA form, the CDR3 reads TGCACCAGCAGCCAAGATTGCGCGGGAGTGGGGCAGGATACGCAGTATTTT. Residues: CTSSQDCAGVGQDTQYF.

The chain links TRBV5-1 to TRBJ2-1, with 8 bases that match TRBD2. CDR1 and CDR2 from the germline V gene are SGHRS and YFSETQ. V was pared by 7 bases and J by 6 bases, with 9 bases of the junction left unmatched. CDR3 length: 14 amino acids. Here the CDR3 DNA reads TGCGCCAGCTTCGACGGGAGGGTAGCCAATGAGCAGTTCTTC. Its translation: CASFDGRVANEQFF.

The V call is TRBV3-1 (or the pseudogene TRBV3-2), the J call TRBJ1-2; TRBD1 might be the D (5 bases). V was clipped by 6 bases and J by 4 bases, with 12 bases between them. The CDR3 has 13 residues. CDR1 is LGHDT and CDR2 is YNNKEL in the germline V gene (reference sequence). Written as DNA, the CDR3 is TGTGCCAGCAGGGGGGGAAGGGGCTATGGCTACACCTTC. Protein product: CASRGGRGYGYTF.

The chain recombines TRBV4-3 with TRBJ1-2; TRBD1 agrees at 8 bases. Germline V gene lookup returns CDR1 LGHNA and CDR2 YSLEER. V shed 2 bases, J shed 2 bases, and the junction held 10 bases outside the gene matches. The CDR3 contains 17 residues. In DNA form, the CDR3 reads TGCGCCAGCAGCCAACACCGACAGGGGACGCAGAACTATGGCTACACCTTC. This encodes CASSQHRQGTQNYGYTF.

The chain employs TRBV5-1 and TRBJ1-4; tentatively, D is TRBD1 (5 bases). The CDR3 has 13 residues. Deletions cut 2 bases from V and 8 bases from J, with 10 bases between. Germline assignment: CDR1 SGHRS and CDR2 YFSETQ. CDR3 in amino acids: CASSFQGREKLFF. CDR3 coding DNA: TGCGCCAGCAGCTTCCAGGGTCGGGAAAAACTGTTTTTT.

This chain links TRBV30 with TRBJ2-1; TRBD2 might be the D (6 bases). The germline gives CDR1 GTSNPN, CDR2 SVGIG (reference sequence). The CDR3 loop spans 14 amino acids. Trimming cost V 2 bases and J 6 bases, with 14 bases left between them. CDR3 in DNA: TGTGCCTGGAGTTGGGGGGAGCTGAGCAATGAGCAGTTCTTC. This codes for CAWSWGELSNEQFF.